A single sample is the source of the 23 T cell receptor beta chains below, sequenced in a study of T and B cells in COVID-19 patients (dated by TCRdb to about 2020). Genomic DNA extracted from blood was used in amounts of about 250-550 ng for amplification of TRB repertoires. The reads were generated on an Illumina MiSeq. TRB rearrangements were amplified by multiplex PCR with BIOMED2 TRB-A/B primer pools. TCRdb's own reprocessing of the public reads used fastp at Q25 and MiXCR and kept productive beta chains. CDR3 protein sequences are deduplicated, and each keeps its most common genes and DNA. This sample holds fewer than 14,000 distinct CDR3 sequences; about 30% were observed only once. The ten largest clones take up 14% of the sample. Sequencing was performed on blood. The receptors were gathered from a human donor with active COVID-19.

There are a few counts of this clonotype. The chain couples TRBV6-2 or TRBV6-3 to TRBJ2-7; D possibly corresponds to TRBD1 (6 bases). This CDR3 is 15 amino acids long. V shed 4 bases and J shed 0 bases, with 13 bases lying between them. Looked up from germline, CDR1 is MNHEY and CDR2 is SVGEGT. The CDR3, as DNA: TGTGCCAGCAGTTCCCCCGGGACACCCTCCTACGAGCAGTACTTC. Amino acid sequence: CASSSPGTPSYEQYF.

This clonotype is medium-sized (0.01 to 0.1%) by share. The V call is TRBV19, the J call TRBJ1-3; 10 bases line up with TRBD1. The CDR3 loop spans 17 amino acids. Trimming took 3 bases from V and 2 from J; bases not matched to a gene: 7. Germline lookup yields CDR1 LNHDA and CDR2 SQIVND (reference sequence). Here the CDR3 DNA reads TGTGCCAGTAGTATTTTCGGGACAGGGGTCCCTGGAAACACCATATATTTT. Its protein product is CASSIFGTGVPGNTIYF.

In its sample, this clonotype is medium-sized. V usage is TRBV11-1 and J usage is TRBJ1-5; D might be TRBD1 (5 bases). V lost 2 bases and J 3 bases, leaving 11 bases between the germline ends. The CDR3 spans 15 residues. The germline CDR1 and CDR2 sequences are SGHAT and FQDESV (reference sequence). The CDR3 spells CASSLYQGLNQPQHF. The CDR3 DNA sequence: TGTGCCAGCAGCTTATACCAGGGTCTCAATCAGCCCCAGCATTTT.

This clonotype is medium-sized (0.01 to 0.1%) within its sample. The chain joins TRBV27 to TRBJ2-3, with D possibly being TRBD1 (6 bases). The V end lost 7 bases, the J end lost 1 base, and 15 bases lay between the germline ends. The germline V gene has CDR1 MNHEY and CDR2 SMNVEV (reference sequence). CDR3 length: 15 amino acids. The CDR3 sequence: CASMLGGRGTDTQYF. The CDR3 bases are TGTGCCAGCATGCTTGGGGGCCGTGGCACAGATACGCAGTATTTT.

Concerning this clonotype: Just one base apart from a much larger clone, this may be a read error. The chain's CDR3 is CATSRDVGYKQYF. DNA of the CDR3: TGTGCCACCAGCAGAGATGTCGGATACAAGCAGTACTTC. The chain recombines TRBV15 with TRBJ2-7; no reliable D call. The CDR3 extends over 13 amino acids. With 0 bases removed from V and 8 bases from J, the gap between germline ends came to 11 bases. The germline V gene encodes CDR1 LNHNV and CDR2 YYDKDF (reference sequence).

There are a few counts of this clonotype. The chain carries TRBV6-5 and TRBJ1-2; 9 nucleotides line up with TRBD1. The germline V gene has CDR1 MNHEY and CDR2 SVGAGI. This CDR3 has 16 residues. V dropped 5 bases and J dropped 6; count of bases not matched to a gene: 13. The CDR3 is CASSEAGQGSRHGYTF. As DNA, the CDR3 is TGTGCCAGCAGTGAAGCGGGACAGGGATCCCGCCATGGCTACACCTTC.

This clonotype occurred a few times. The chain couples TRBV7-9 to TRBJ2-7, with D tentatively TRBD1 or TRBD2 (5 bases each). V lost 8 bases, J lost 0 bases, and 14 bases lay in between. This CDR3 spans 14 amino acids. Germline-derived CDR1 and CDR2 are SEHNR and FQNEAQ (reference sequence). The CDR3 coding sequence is TGTGCCAGCTCCCGGTGGGGGAGCTCCTACGAGCAGTACTTC. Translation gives CASSRWGSSYEQYF.

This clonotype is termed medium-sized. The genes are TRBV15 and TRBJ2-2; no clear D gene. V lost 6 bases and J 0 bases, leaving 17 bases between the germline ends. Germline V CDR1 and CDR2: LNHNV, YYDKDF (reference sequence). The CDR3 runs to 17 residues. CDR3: CATRNSKTPPNTGELFF. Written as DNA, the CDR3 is TGTGCCACCAGGAACAGCAAGACCCCGCCGAACACCGGGGAGCTGTTTTTT.

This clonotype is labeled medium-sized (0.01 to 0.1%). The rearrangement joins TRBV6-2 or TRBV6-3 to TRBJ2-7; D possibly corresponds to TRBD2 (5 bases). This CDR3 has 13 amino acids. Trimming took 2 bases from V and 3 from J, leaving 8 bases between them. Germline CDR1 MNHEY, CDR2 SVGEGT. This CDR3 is CASSYRGDYEQYF. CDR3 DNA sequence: TGTGCCAGCAGTTACCGGGGAGACTACGAGCAGTACTTC.

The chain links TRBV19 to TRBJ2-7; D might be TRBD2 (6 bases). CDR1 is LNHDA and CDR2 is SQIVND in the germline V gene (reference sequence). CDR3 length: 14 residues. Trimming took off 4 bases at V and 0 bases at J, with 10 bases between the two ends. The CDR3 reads CASSRTGSSYEQYF. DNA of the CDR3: TGTGCCAGTAGTAGAACCGGGAGCTCCTACGAGCAGTACTTC.

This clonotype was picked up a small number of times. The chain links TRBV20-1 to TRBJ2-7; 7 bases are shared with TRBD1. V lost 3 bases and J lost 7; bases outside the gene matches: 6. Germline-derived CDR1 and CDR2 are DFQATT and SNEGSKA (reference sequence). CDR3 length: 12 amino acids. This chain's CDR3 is CSARDRTGEQYF. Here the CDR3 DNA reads TGCAGTGCTAGGGACAGGACTGGTGAGCAGTACTTC.

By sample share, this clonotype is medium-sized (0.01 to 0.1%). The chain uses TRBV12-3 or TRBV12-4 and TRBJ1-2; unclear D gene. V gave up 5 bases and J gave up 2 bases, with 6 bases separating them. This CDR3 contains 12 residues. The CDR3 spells CASSRTNYGYTF. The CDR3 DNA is TGTGCCAGCAGTAGGACCAACTATGGCTACACCTTC.

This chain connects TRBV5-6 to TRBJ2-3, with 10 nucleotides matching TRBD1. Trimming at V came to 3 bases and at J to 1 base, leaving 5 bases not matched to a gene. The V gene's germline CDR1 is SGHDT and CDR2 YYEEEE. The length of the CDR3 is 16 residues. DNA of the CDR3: TGTGCCAGCAGCTGGTTGGACAGGGGGGGCACAGATACGCAGTATTTT. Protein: CASSWLDRGGTDTQYF.

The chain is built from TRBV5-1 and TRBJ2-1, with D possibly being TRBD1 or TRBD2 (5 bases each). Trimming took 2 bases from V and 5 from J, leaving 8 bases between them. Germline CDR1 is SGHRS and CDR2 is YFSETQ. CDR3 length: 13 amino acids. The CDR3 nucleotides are TGCGCCAGCAGCTTTGGGGGACACAATGAGCAGTTCTTC. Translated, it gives CASSFGGHNEQFF. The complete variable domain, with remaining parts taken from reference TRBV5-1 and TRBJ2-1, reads KAGVTQTPRYLIKTRGQQVTLSCSPISGHRSVSWYQQTPGQGLQFLFEYFSETQRNKGNFPGRFSGRQFSNSRSEMNVSTLELGDSALYLCASSFGGHNEQFFGPGTRLTVL.

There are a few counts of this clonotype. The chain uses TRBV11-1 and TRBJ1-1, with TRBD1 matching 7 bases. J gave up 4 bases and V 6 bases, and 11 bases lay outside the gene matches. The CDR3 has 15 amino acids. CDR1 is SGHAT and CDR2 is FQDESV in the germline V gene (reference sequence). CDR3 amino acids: CASRLRQGRGTEAFF. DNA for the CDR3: TGTGCCAGCAGGCTTCGACAGGGTCGGGGCACTGAAGCTTTCTTT.

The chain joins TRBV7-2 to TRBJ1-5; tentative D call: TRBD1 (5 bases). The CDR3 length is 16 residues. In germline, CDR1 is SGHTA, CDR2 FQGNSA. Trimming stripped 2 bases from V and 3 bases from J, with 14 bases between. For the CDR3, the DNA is TGTGCCAGCAGCTTATGGAAGGCAGGGTCCAATCAGCCCCAGCATTTT. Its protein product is CASSLWKAGSNQPQHF.

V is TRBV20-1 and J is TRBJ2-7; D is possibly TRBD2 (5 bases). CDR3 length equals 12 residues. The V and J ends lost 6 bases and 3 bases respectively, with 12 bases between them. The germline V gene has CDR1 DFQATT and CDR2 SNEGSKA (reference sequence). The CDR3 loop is CSAEGQSYEQYF. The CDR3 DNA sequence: TGCAGTGCCGAGGGCCAGAGCTACGAGCAGTACTTC.

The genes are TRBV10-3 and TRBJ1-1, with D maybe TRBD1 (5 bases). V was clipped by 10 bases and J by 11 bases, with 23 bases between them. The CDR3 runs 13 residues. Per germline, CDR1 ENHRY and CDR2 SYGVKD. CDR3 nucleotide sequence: TGTGCCAGCAGCCCCGGGACGGCGGCCCGTGCTTTCTTT. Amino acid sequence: CASSPGTAARAFF.

CDR3 protein: CASRERGDRTNIQYF. The CDR3 bases are TGTGCCAGTAGGGAGAGGGGGGACAGAACAAACATTCAGTACTTC. V and J are TRBV19 and TRBJ2-4; perhaps TRBD1 as D (7 bases). CDR3 length equals 15 residues. The V end was cut by 6 bases, the J end by 6 bases, with 18 bases between. The germline V gene encodes CDR1 LNHDA and CDR2 SQIVND (reference sequence).

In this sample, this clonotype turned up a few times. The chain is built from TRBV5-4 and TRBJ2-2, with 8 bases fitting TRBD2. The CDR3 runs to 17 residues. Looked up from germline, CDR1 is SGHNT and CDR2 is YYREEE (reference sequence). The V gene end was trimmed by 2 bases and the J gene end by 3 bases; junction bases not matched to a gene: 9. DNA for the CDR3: TGTGCCAGCAGCTTCTCCCCCCCGGGGGGGTACACCGGGGAGCTGTTTTTT. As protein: CASSFSPPGGYTGELFF. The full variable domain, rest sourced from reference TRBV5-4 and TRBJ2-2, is ETGVTQSPTHLIKTRGQQVTLRCSSQSGHNTVSWYQQALGQGPQFIFQYYREEENGRGNFPPRFSGLQFPNYSSELNVNALELDDSALYLCASSFSPPGGYTGELFFGEGSRLTVL.

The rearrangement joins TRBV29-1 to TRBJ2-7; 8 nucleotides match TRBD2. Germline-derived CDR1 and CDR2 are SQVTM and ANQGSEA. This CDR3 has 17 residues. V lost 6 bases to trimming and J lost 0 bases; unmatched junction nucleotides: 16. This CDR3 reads CSVAPRPSGGGSYEQYF. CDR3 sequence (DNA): TGCAGCGTGGCCCCCCGGCCAAGCGGGGGAGGCTCCTACGAGCAGTACTTC.

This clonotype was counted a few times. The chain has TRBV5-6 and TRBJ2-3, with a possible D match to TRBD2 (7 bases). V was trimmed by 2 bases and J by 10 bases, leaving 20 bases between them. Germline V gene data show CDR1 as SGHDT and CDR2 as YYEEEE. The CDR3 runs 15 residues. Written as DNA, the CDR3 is TGTGCCAGCAGCTTCCAAGGGGGGGGGGCCTCCTCGCAGTATTTT. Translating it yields CASSFQGGGASSQYF.

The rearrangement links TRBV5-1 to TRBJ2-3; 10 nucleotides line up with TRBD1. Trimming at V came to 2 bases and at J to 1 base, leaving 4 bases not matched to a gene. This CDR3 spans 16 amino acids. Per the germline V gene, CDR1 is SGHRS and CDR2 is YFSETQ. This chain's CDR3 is CASSLTGTGGTDTQYF. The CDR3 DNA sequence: TGCGCCAGCAGCTTAACCGGGACAGGGGGCACAGATACGCAGTATTTT.